A single sample gave rise to the 17 T cell receptor beta chains below, sequenced in a study of cytomegalovirus exposure and HLA in healthy donors. The study ran its PCR with 60 Vbeta and 13 Jbeta primers. Libraries were prepared by immunoSEQ multiplex PCR; TCRdb keeps only in-frame clonotypes and omits some of them. The sample contains roughly 98,000 clones, around 75% of which appear only once. The material sequenced was PBMCs. Receptors originate from a man aged 18-30 years in good health and CMV-seropositive.

Comment on this clone: Its ends do not fully match the called genes, so a read error is possible. The chain links TRBV9 to TRBJ2-2; possible D gene TRBD1, 6 bases. Per the germline V gene, CDR1 is SGDLS and CDR2 is YYNGEE. The CDR3 sequence is 15 residues long. DNA of the CDR3: TGTGCCAGCAACGTAGGGTCAGGGGTCCCCGGGGAGCTGTTTTTT. This gives the protein CASNVGSGVPGELFF.

This chain uses TRBV10-3 with TRBJ2-3; 7 bases map to TRBD2. The V gene end was trimmed by 6 bases and the J gene end by 6 bases; junction bases not matched to a gene: 9. The germline gives CDR1 ENHRY, CDR2 SYGVKD. The CDR3 spans 14 residues. CDR3 protein: CAISPGTTGDTQYF. The CDR3 nucleotides read TGTGCCATCAGCCCCGGGACTACGGGGGATACGCAGTATTTT.

The V and J genes are TRBV6-5 and TRBJ1-1; possible D gene TRBD1, 6 bases. The CDR3 totals 15 residues. Between the trimmed V and J ends, which lost 0 bases and 0 bases, there was a span of 8 bases. CDR1 and CDR2 from the germline V gene are MNHEY and SVGAGI. CDR3 residues: CASSYSDRLNTEAFF. The DNA for the CDR3 is TGTGCCAGCAGTTACTCGGACAGACTGAACACTGAAGCTTTCTTT.

This rearrangement joins TRBV4-2 to TRBJ1-2; D gene ambiguous. With 0 bases removed from V and 4 bases from J, the gap between germline ends came to 6 bases. There are 13 residues in the CDR3. Germline CDR1 and CDR2: LGHNA and YNFKEQ. The CDR3 coding sequence is TGTGCCAGCAGCCAAGAGGAGTCCTATGGCTACACCTTC. Amino acids: CASSQEESYGYTF.

V and J are TRBV27 and TRBJ2-7; D possibly corresponds to TRBD2 (7 bases). Trimming removed 5 bases at V and 6 bases at J, with 23 bases between. The germline V gene encodes CDR1 MNHEY and CDR2 SMNVEV (reference sequence). The CDR3 covers 16 residues. The DNA of the CDR3 is TGTGCCAGCAGTCCCCAAGGGGGGGGAATCTTAACCGAGCAGTACTTC. This gives the protein CASSPQGGGILTEQYF.

In its sample, this clone was seen a few times. The CDR3 region is CASSLRPRVVSSTNTEAFF. DNA of the CDR3: TGCGCCAGCAGCTTGAGGCCCCGGGTGGTGAGCAGTACAAACACTGAAGCTTTCTTT. The rearrangement links TRBV5-1 to TRBJ1-1, with unresolved D. Germline assignment: CDR1 SGHRS and CDR2 YFSETQ. V lost 1 base and J lost 2, with 24 bases in between. The CDR3 sequence is 19 residues long.

J is TRBJ1-2 and V is TRBV7-9; D possibly corresponds to TRBD1 (5 bases). The CDR3 loop spans 13 amino acids. Germline CDR1 and CDR2: SEHNR and FQNEAQ (reference sequence). Trimming took 3 bases from V and 6 from J, leaving 11 bases between them. CDR3 nucleotide sequence: TGTGCCAGCAGCTTGAGCAGGGTAGATGGCTACACCTTC. This encodes CASSLSRVDGYTF. Drawing the rest from reference TRBV7-9 and TRBJ1-2, the complete variable domain is DTGVSQNPRHKITKRGQNVTFRCDPISEHNRLYWYRQTLGQGPEFLTYFQNEAQLEKSRLLSDRFSAERPKGSFSTLEIQRTEQGDSAMYLCASSLSRVDGYTFGSGTRLTVV.

The chain carries TRBV5-1 and TRBJ2-7, with 7 bases identical to TRBD2. The CDR3 runs to 13 residues. The trim removed 4 bases at V and 7 bases at J, leaving 8 bases unmatched. CDR1 is SGHRS, CDR2 YFSETQ, per germline. The CDR3 DNA sequence: TGCGCCAGCAGCCCCTGGGGGGGTGGGGAGCAGTACTTC. As protein: CASSPWGGGEQYF.

V usage is TRBV2 and J usage is TRBJ1-5; D unclear. Between the trimmed V and J ends, which lost 3 bases and 6 bases, there was a span of 12 bases. Germline V gene data show CDR1 as SNHLY and CDR2 as FYNNEI. The CDR3 is 14 residues long. The CDR3 region has the DNA TGTGCCAGCAGTGATCCCCCCGCGGGTCAGCCCCAGCATTTT. As protein: CASSDPPAGQPQHF. Using reference TRBV2 and TRBJ1-5 for the parts outside the CDR3, the full variable domain is EPEVTQTPSHQVTQMGQEVILRCVPISNHLYFYWYRQILGQKVEFLVSFYNNEISEKSEIFDDQFSVERPDGSNFTLKIRSTKLEDSAMYFCASSDPPAGQPQHFGDGTRLSIL.

The chain recombines TRBV6-5 with TRBJ1-6; weak D call: TRBD1 (5 bases). V was cut by 6 bases and J by 6 bases, with 15 bases left in between. CDR1 is MNHEY and CDR2 is SVGAGI in the germline V gene. The CDR3 totals 15 residues. The CDR3: CASRQLTVINSPLHF. Here the CDR3 DNA reads TGTGCCAGCAGACAGCTGACAGTTATTAATTCACCCCTCCACTTT.

The chain couples TRBV10-3 to TRBJ1-5; a possible D gene is TRBD1 (5 bases). CDR3 length: 14 amino acids. Germline CDR1 reads ENHRY; CDR2 reads SYGVKD. The V gene lost 0 bases and the J gene lost 5 bases, with 8 bases spanning the gap. CDR3 in amino acids: CAISESGRDQPQHF. CDR3 sequence (DNA): TGTGCCATCAGTGAGTCAGGCAGGGATCAGCCCCAGCATTTT.

The chain uses TRBV15 and TRBJ1-5, with a weak D call TRBD1 (6 bases). V was clipped by 5 bases and J by 6 bases, with 17 bases between them. The germline V gene encodes CDR1 LNHNV and CDR2 YYDKDF (reference sequence). CDR3 length: 15 residues. The CDR3 coding sequence is TGTGCCACCAGCCCGGGCGGGGGGCAAGTTCAGCCCCAGCATTTT. This translates into CATSPGGGQVQPQHF.

The chain joins TRBV7-9 to TRBJ1-4; D is undetermined. Trimming shortened V by 3 bases and J by 7 bases, and 12 bases separated the two germline ends. Germline V gives CDR1 SEHNR, CDR2 FQNEAQ (reference sequence). There are 14 residues in the CDR3. The chain's CDR3 is CASSFSGWSEKLFF. Written as DNA, the CDR3 is TGTGCCAGCAGCTTTTCTGGGTGGAGTGAAAAACTGTTTTTT.

The CDR3 DNA follows: TGTGCCAGCAGCTTCTCCGGGGAGCTGTTTTTT. Translating it yields CASSFSGELFF. The genes are TRBV5-6 and TRBJ2-2; D gene unclear. This CDR3 contains 11 residues. CDR1 is SGHDT, CDR2 YYEEEE, per germline. V was cut by 2 bases and J by 6 bases, with 2 bases left in between.

V and J are TRBV27 and TRBJ2-3, with TRBD1 matching 7 bases. Germline lookup yields CDR1 MNHEY and CDR2 SMNVEV (reference sequence). Trimming took 6 bases from V and 2 from J; bases not matched to a gene: 8. CDR3 size: 15 residues. The CDR3 protein is CASRSQTGYTDTQYF. CDR3 sequence (DNA): TGTGCCAGCAGGAGCCAGACAGGGTACACAGATACGCAGTATTTT.

The chain links TRBV4-1 to TRBJ2-7; D is undetermined. The CDR3 is 13 residues long. Germline loops: CDR1 MGHRA, CDR2 YSYEKL. V lost 4 bases to trimming and J lost 3 bases, with 10 bases between them. Here the CDR3 DNA reads TGCGCCAGCAGCCTTCAATCAGGCTACGAGCAGTACTTC. This sequence encodes CASSLQSGYEQYF.

The rearrangement links TRBV4-2 to TRBJ2-2; 9 bases agree with TRBD1. The V segment lost 4 bases and the J segment 6 bases; nucleotides outside the gene matches: 12. The germline V gene has CDR1 LGHNA and CDR2 YNFKEQ. The CDR3 extends over 17 amino acids. This CDR3 reads CASSRTRQGELAGELFF. CDR3 coding DNA: TGTGCCAGCAGCCGTACTAGACAGGGGGAATTAGCCGGGGAGCTGTTTTTT.